This TCR beta chain was found in a study of cytotoxic CD8 clonotypes in ibrutinib-treated CLL. Study details: Sequenced samples delivered averages of around 250,000 productive templates and 87,000 or so productive rearrangements.

V was shortened by 5 bases and J by 2 bases, with 10 bases between the two germline ends. The CDR3 extends over 14 amino acids. From germline, CDR1 is LNHDA and CDR2 SQIVND (reference sequence). Sequencing was designed to attain a depth spanning 1 in 200,000 to 1 in 1 million T cells. Generated by immunoSEQ multiplex PCR, the TCRdb table keeps only in-frame clones and is missing some. The sample consists of 150,000 to 200,000 clones, 70% to 90% of them appearing once. This sequence was found in a human donor with chronic lymphocytic leukemia. The sample in question was PBMCs, obtained at disease progression, from a patient treated with ibrutinib. The genes are TRBV19 and TRBJ1-3; the D gene is possibly TRBD1 (5 bases). In nucleotides, the CDR3 is TGTGCCAGTAGTGGACCGGGACCTGGAAACACCATATATTTT. It specifies CASSGPGPGNTIYF.